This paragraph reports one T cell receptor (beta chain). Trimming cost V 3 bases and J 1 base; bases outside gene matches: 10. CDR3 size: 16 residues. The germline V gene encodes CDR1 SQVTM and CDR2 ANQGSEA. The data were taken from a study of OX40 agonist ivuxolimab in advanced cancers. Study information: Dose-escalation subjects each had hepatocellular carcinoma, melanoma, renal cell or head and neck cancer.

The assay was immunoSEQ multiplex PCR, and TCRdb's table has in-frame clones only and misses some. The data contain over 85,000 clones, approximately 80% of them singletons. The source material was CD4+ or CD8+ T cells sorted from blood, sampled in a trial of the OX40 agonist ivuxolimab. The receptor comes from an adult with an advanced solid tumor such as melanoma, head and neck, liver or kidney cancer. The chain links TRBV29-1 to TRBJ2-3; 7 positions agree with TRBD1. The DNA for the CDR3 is TGCAGCGTTGATCGGGAACAGGGGATCGGCACAGATACGCAGTATTTT. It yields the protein CSVDREQGIGTDTQYF.